The 7 T cell receptor beta chains reported below all come from one sample, sequenced in a study of tissue T cells after allogeneic stem cell transplantation. Generated by immunoSEQ multiplex PCR, the TCRdb table keeps only in-frame clones and is missing some. The sample yields about 28,000 clones, less than 90% seen once. The sample here was blood, taken before transplantation. Receptor source: a woman aged 18-49 years who later had graft-versus-host disease after an allogeneic stem cell transplant.

V is TRBV19 and J is TRBJ2-1; 13 nucleotides line up with TRBD2. V lost 3 bases and J lost 6; bases outside the gene matches: 17. This CDR3 has 20 amino acids. Germline V gene lookup returns CDR1 LNHDA and CDR2 SQIVND (reference sequence). The CDR3, as DNA: TGTGCCAGTAGTATTCCCTATCCGGGACTAGCGGGACAACGTCGCAATGAGCAGTTCTTC. It translates to CASSIPYPGLAGQRRNEQFF. The full variable domain, rest sourced from reference TRBV19 and TRBJ2-1, is DGGITQSPKYLFRKEGQNVTLSCEQNLNHDAMYWYRQDPGQGLRLIYYSQIVNDFQKGDIAEGYSVSREKKESFPLTVTSAQKNPTAFYLCASSIPYPGLAGQRRNEQFFGPGTRLTVL.

V usage is TRBV18 and J usage is TRBJ2-7; 9 nucleotides align to TRBD1. This CDR3 has 12 amino acids. Germline CDR1 KGHSH, CDR2 LQKENI. J gave up 3 bases and V 6 bases, and 0 bases lay outside the gene matches. The CDR3 DNA is TGTGCCAGCTCGGGACAGGGCTACGAGCAGTACTTC. The encoded protein is CASSGQGYEQYF. The variable domain in full, completed from reference TRBV18 and TRBJ2-7, reads NAGVMQNPRHLVRRRGQEARLRCSPMKGHSHVYWYRQLPEEGLKFMVYLQKENIIDESGMPKERFSAEFPKEGPSILRIQQVVRGDSAAYFCASSGQGYEQYFGPGTRLTVT.

The chain couples TRBV10-2 to TRBJ2-7, with D perhaps TRBD2 (6 bases). Trimming left V 2 bases short and J 1 base short, with 18 bases between. The CDR3 is 17 residues long. The germline gives CDR1 WSHSY, CDR2 SAAADI. The CDR3 protein is CASSETGLLGGSYEQYF. CDR3 bases: TGCGCCAGCAGTGAGACAGGTCTTCTGGGGGGTTCCTACGAGCAGTACTTC.

This clone was seen a single time. The chain combines TRBV5-6 with TRBJ1-1; D is possibly TRBD1 (5 bases). V lost 0 bases to trimming and J lost 5 bases, with 14 bases between them. Germline CDR1 SGHDT, CDR2 YYEEEE. The CDR3 spans 15 residues. The CDR3 here is CASSLVQKGLTEAFF. Written as DNA, the CDR3 is TGTGCCAGCAGCTTGGTTCAAAAGGGGTTGACTGAAGCTTTCTTT.

The V call is TRBV27, the J call TRBJ1-1, with 7 nucleotides matching TRBD1. The length of the CDR3 is 16 residues. CDR1 MNHEY and CDR2 SMNVEV come from the germline V gene (reference sequence). J gave up 1 base and V 6 bases, and 11 bases lay outside the gene matches. This CDR3 reads CASRLYQGGRNTEAFF. The CDR3 DNA sequence: TGTGCCAGCAGGCTTTATCAGGGGGGAAGGAACACTGAAGCTTTCTTT.

This chain connects TRBV3-1 (or the pseudogene TRBV3-2) to TRBJ1-1; a weak D match, TRBD1 (6 bases). The CDR3 is made up of 13 amino acids. V gave up 4 bases and J gave up 3 bases, with 9 bases separating them. Germline V gene lookup returns CDR1 LGHDT and CDR2 YNNKEL (reference sequence). CDR3 DNA sequence: TGTGCCAGCAGCCCGGACAGATACACTGAAGCTTTCTTT. This codes for CASSPDRYTEAFF.

This clone was observed a single time. This rearrangement joins TRBV7-2 to TRBJ1-2, with 10 bases that match TRBD1. The V gene's germline CDR1 is SGHTA and CDR2 FQGNSA. The CDR3 is 15 residues long. Trimming at V came to 0 bases and at J to 7 bases, leaving 5 bases not matched to a gene. The CDR3 DNA reads TGTGCCAGCAGCTTAGCCCAGACAGGGGGCAGTGGCTACACCTTC. This gives the protein CASSLAQTGGSGYTF.